These T cell receptor beta chains were read from a single sample in a study of blood T cell repertoires in COVID-19. Clones were read by immunoSEQ multiplex PCR, and TCRdb kept only the in-frame ones, dropping some. The sample holds hundreds of thousands of clones; around nine tenths are singletons and the top ten take roughly 3%. Sequencing was performed on peripheral blood. These TCRs come from a man between 60 and 70 years old with acute or convalescent COVID-19. Each CDR3 is given with its conserved first and last residue. D genes are given only for firm matches. The size entry is marked missing in some rows and otherwise reads once, few, many or a size class.

len	d_gene	j_gene	abundance	v_gene	CDR3nt	CDR3aa
14	.	TRBJ2-7	.	TRBV10-3	TGTGCCACGCAGGGCGGCGGGATCTCCTACGAGCAGTACTTC	CATQGGGISYEQYF
17	.	TRBJ2-6	.	TRBV3-1/TRBV3-2	TGTGCCAGCAGCCAAGATCTTGTCGGGACAGGGGCCAACGTCCTGACTTTC	CASSQDLVGTGANVLTF
13	.	TRBJ2-3	once	TRBV5-1	TGCGCCAGCAGCCCCGGGGGCACAGATACGCAGTATTTT	CASSPGGTDTQYF
15	TRBD1	TRBJ1-3	.	TRBV7-9	TGTGCCAGCAGCCCGACAGGGGACTCTGGAAACACCATATATTTT	CASSPTGDSGNTIYF
17	.	TRBJ2-3	.	TRBV7-9	TGTGCCAGCATGAGTGTTCCCCCTAGCGCTAGCACAGATACGCAGTATTTT	CASMSVPPSASTDTQYF
14	.	TRBJ1-1	.	TRBV3-1/TRBV3-2	TGTGCCAGCAGCCAAGTAGGGGCGAACACTGAAGCTTTCTTT	CASSQVGANTEAFF
16	TRBD2	TRBJ2-1	.	TRBV4-3	TGCGCCAGCAGCCAAGAAGGTAGCGGGGGCCACAATGAGCAGTTCTTC	CASSQEGSGGHNEQFF
13	.	TRBJ1-1	.	TRBV11-2	TGTGCCAGCAGTTTACAGGGGAACACTGAAGCTTTCTTT	CASSLQGNTEAFF
15	.	TRBJ1-3	few	TRBV5-4	TGTGCCAGCAGCTCGTGGACAGCCTCTGGAAACACCATATATTTT	CASSSWTASGNTIYF
14	.	TRBJ2-7	.	TRBV4-1	TGCGCCAGCAGCTCCCCGGACAGCCTCATCGGGCAGTACTTC	CASSSPDSLIGQYF
14	.	TRBJ1-2	once	TRBV7-6	TGTGCCAGCAGCCCCTTGAGCCTAACCTATGGCTACACCTTC	CASSPLSLTYGYTF
15	.	TRBJ2-3	.	TRBV27	TGTGCCAGCAACCCAAACTGGGGGGGCACAGATACGCAGTATTTT	CASNPNWGGTDTQYF
17	TRBD1	TRBJ2-1	.	TRBV28	TGTGCCAGCAGTTCCCCGAAACCTGACAGGGGGCACAATGAGCAGTTCTTC	CASSSPKPDRGHNEQFF
15	.	TRBJ1-5	.	TRBV9	TGTGCCAGCAGCGGCGGGGGAGGCGTTGATCAGCCCCAGCATTTT	CASSGGGGVDQPQHF
12	.	TRBJ2-7	.	TRBV5-5	TGTGCCAGCTCAGGCAGAAACTACGAGCAGTACTTC	CASSGRNYEQYF
17	TRBD2	TRBJ2-3	.	TRBV4-3	TGCGCCAGCAGCCAAGATCCAGCGGGGTCAAGAACAGATACGCAGTATTTT	CASSQDPAGSRTDTQYF
13	.	TRBJ1-3	.	TRBV2	TGTGCCAGCAACATCGTCTCTGGAAACACCATATATTTT	CASNIVSGNTIYF
14	TRBD1	TRBJ1-2	.	TRBV25-1	TGTGCCAGCAACTCCGACAGGGCTGGCTATGGCTACACCTTC	CASNSDRAGYGYTF
14	TRBD1	TRBJ1-2	.	TRBV9	TGTGCCAGCAGCGTAGACCCAGGGGGCTATGGCTACACCTTC	CASSVDPGGYGYTF
18	.	TRBJ1-1	.	TRBV7-2	TGTGCCAGCAGCTTAAACCCCCCGGGGGGCTGGGGCAGCACTGAAGCTTTCTTT	CASSLNPPGGWGSTEAFF